These 18 T cell receptor beta chains came from one sample sequenced in a study of shared clonotypes between healthy human individuals. Assay used: immunoSEQ multiplex PCR; TCRdb lists only in-frame clones, some missing. Of about 980,000 clones detected, 76% appear once; the ten largest clones hold 1.5%. Material: memory CD4+ T cells sorted from blood. Regarding subset: CD45RA-negative fraction. The source of these receptors is a man aged 18 to 29 in good health.

The chain couples TRBV6-1 to TRBJ2-7, with D possibly matching TRBD2 (5 bases). The CDR3 extends over 15 amino acids. V lost 2 bases and J lost 6, with 17 bases in between. The germline gives CDR1 MNHNS, CDR2 SASEGT. The CDR3 is CASSELPGVLREQYF. The CDR3 coding sequence is TGTGCCAGCAGTGAACTACCCGGGGTATTACGCGAGCAGTACTTC.

The gene calls are TRBV7-9 and TRBJ2-7; 10 bases fit TRBD2. The CDR3 totals 15 residues. V was pared by 5 bases and J by 7 bases, with 11 bases of the junction left unmatched. The germline gives CDR1 SEHNR, CDR2 FQNEAQ (reference sequence). DNA for the CDR3: TGTGCCAGCAGCCTACTTATAGCGGGGGGAGGTGAGCAGTACTTC. Its translation: CASSLLIAGGGEQYF.

This sequence joins TRBV6-5 and TRBJ1-2, with D uncertain. This CDR3 contains 15 residues. V lost 2 bases and J 4 bases, leaving 14 bases between the germline ends. CDR1 is MNHEY and CDR2 is SVGAGI in the germline V gene. Here the CDR3 DNA reads TGTGCCAGCAGTTACCCGACCCCGGACTTCTATGGCTACACCTTC. It specifies CASSYPTPDFYGYTF.

The sample holds a few counts of this clone. The chain is built from TRBV28 and TRBJ2-5; TRBD1 aligns across 7 bases. V was pared by 3 bases and J by 1 base, with 2 bases of the junction left unmatched. The germline V gene encodes CDR1 MDHEN and CDR2 SYDVKM. CDR3 length: 14 amino acids. CDR3 loop: CASSFEGAQETQYF. The DNA for the CDR3 is TGTGCCAGCAGTTTCGAGGGGGCCCAAGAGACCCAGTACTTC.

Only a few counts were recorded for this clone. This rearrangement joins TRBV2 to TRBJ1-1; D might be TRBD1 (6 bases). Trimming stripped 7 bases from V and 6 bases from J, with 15 bases between. Germline CDR1 reads SNHLY; CDR2 reads FYNNEI. CDR3 size: 13 residues. CDR3: CASNAGVPPEAFF. In nucleotides, the CDR3 is TGTGCCAGCAATGCAGGGGTTCCCCCTGAAGCTTTCTTT.

This sequence joins TRBV9 and TRBJ2-5; 9 nucleotides align to TRBD1. Trimming cost V 0 bases and J 4 bases; bases outside gene matches: 4. The CDR3 has 15 residues. Germline CDR1 and CDR2: SGDLS and YYNGEE. The CDR3 bases are TGTGCCAGCAGCGTAGAAGGACAGGGGAGAGAGACCCAGTACTTC. Its protein product is CASSVEGQGRETQYF.

J is TRBJ1-2 and V is TRBV5-4; TRBD1 matches at 10 bases. The CDR3 extends over 14 amino acids. CDR1 SGHNT and CDR2 YYREEE come from the germline V gene (reference sequence). The V and J ends lost 4 bases and 8 bases, in that order; junction bases with no gene match: 8. CDR3 DNA sequence: TGTGCCAGCAGCATAACGGGACAGGGGTACGGCTACACCTTC. The encoded protein is CASSITGQGYGYTF.

A remark on this clone: Different DNA sequences within this sample yield the same CDR3. The chain has TRBV29-1 and TRBJ2-5, with 14 bases lining up with TRBD2. The germline V gene has CDR1 SQVTM and CDR2 ANQGSEA. The V and J ends lost 6 bases and 5 bases, in that order; junction bases with no gene match: 2. The CDR3 is 13 residues long. The DNA for the CDR3 is TGCAGCGTCGGACTAGCGGGAGGTGAGACCCAGTACTTC. It is translated as CSVGLAGGETQYF.

CDR3 DNA: TGTGCCAGCAGTGAAGGCCAGGGGGTTGACGAGCAGTACTTC. Translated: CASSEGQGVDEQYF. The chain links TRBV6-1 to TRBJ2-7, with TRBD1 matching 7 bases. The CDR3 length is 14 residues. V dropped 1 base and J dropped 5; count of bases not matched to a gene: 5. Germline V gene lookup returns CDR1 MNHNS and CDR2 SASEGT.

This chain uses TRBV2 with TRBJ1-2; the D is unclear. V was pared by 6 bases and J by 0 bases, with 8 bases between. CDR1 SNHLY and CDR2 FYNNEI come from the germline V gene. This CDR3 is built from 13 residues. The CDR3 coding sequence is TGTGCCAGCAGGAAGGGAGCTAACTATGGCTACACCTTC. Residues: CASRKGANYGYTF.

V is TRBV5-4 and J is TRBJ2-1, with 9 bases aligning to TRBD2. Germline CDR1 is SGHNT and CDR2 is YYREEE (reference sequence). V shed 2 bases and J 9 bases; nucleotides not matched to a gene: 6. This CDR3 is built from 14 residues. The CDR3 reads CASSFGREGVEQFF. The CDR3 DNA follows: TGTGCCAGCAGCTTTGGGCGGGAGGGCGTTGAGCAGTTCTTC. The variable domain in full, completed from reference TRBV5-4 and TRBJ2-1, reads ETGVTQSPTHLIKTRGQQVTLRCSSQSGHNTVSWYQQALGQGPQFIFQYYREEENGRGNFPPRFSGLQFPNYSSELNVNALELDDSALYLCASSFGREGVEQFFGPGTRLTVL.

V usage is TRBV11-2 and J usage is TRBJ1-2; 8 bases agree with TRBD1. There are 16 residues in the CDR3. In germline, CDR1 is SGHAT, CDR2 FQNNGV. Trimming took 11 bases from V and 2 from J; bases not matched to a gene: 16. CDR3 loop: CACGRGQGSGNYGYTF. CDR3 DNA: TGTGCCTGTGGTCGAGGACAGGGTTCGGGGAACTATGGCTACACCTTC.

The chain couples TRBV25-1 to TRBJ1-1; D is ambiguous. This CDR3 comprises 12 residues. CDR1 is MGHDK, CDR2 SYGVNS, per germline. Trimming removed 3 bases at V and 1 base at J, with 3 bases between. CDR3 DNA: TGTGCCAGCAGTGAGAGGAACACTGAAGCTTTCTTT. Translation: CASSERNTEAFF.

On this clone itself: The same CDR3 arises from other DNA sequences in this sample as well. The rearrangement uses TRBV30 and TRBJ2-7, with 10 bases fitting TRBD1. The CDR3 totals 12 residues. Germline V CDR1 and CDR2: GTSNPN, SVGIG (reference sequence). Trimming took 5 bases from V and 2 from J; bases not matched to a gene: 0. In DNA, the CDR3 is TGTGCCTGGGGACAGGGGGCCTACGAGCAGTACTTC. This gives the protein CAWGQGAYEQYF. Using reference TRBV30 and TRBJ2-7 for the parts outside the CDR3, the full variable domain is SQTIHQWPATLVQPVGSPLSLECTVEGTSNPNLYWYRQAAGRGLQLLFYSVGIGQISSEVPQNLSASRPQDRQFILSSKKLLLSDSGFYLCAWGQGAYEQYFGPGTRLTVT.

The chain carries TRBV21-1 and TRBJ2-5. TRBV21-1 counts as a pseudogene. CDR3 length: 16 residues. CDR3 sequence: CASTPRGAQARETQYF. CDR3 bases: TGTGCCAGCACCCCCCGAGGGGCCCAGGCTCGGGAGACCCAGTACTTC.

A word on this clone: This sequence is one base from a far larger clone and is likely a read error. The rearrangement links TRBV4-1 to TRBJ2-3, with 13 bases lining up with TRBD2. The CDR3 extends over 15 amino acids. Per germline, CDR1 MGHRA and CDR2 YSYEKL. The CDR3 DNA reads as TGCGCCAGCAGCCCGGGACTAGCGGGGACAGATATGCAGTATTTT. Translated: CASSPGLAGTDMQYF.

This clone has a single count. The identical CDR3 is also encoded by other nucleotide sequences in the sample. The chain is built from TRBV18 and TRBJ2-5, with D hard to call. Trimming removed 3 bases from V and 3 bases from J, with 5 bases in between. The CDR3 is made up of 12 amino acids. CDR1 KGHSH and CDR2 LQKENI come from the germline V gene. The CDR3 bases are TGTGCCAGCTCACCGAGAGAAGAGACCCAGTACTTC. This encodes CASSPREETQYF. Full variable domain (outside the CDR3, taken from reference TRBV18 and TRBJ2-5): NAGVMQNPRHLVRRRGQEARLRCSPMKGHSHVYWYRQLPEEGLKFMVYLQKENIIDESGMPKERFSAEFPKEGPSILRIQQVVRGDSAAYFCASSPREETQYFGPGTRLLVL.

This clone was found once. The chain uses TRBV5-4 and TRBJ2-1; TRBD2 matches at 7 bases. The junction had 10 bases not matched to a gene; V was cut back by 7 bases and J by 0 bases. Germline CDR1 is SGHNT and CDR2 is YYREEE (reference sequence). CDR3 length equals 16 residues. CDR3 nucleotide sequence: TGTGCCAGCCTACCTGATGGGGGGGTCTCCTACAATGAGCAGTTCTTC. Translation gives CASLPDGGVSYNEQFF.